This is a list of T cell receptor beta chains from one sample in a study of neurological immune-mediated disorders. TCRdb reanalysed the 5' RACE reads using MiXCR and keeps one entry per CDR3 protein. The data hold tens of thousands of distinct CDR3 sequences, with just over 2.5% observed a single time. Specimen: PBMCs. These receptors were taken from a woman in her 30s with multiple sclerosis. The CDR3 runs from the conserved cysteine through the conserved F or W. The D gene is left open where the match is weak. Rows give clone size only sometimes, using once, few, many, or a class for an expanded clone.

clone size	V gene	J gene	D gene	CDR3 DNA	CDR3 protein
many	TRBV3-1	TRBJ2-1	TRBD2	TGTGCCACTGAACAGACTAGCGGGAGCAATGAGCAGTTCTTC	CATEQTSGSNEQFF
many	TRBV12-3/TRBV12-4	TRBJ2-3	TRBD2	TGTGCCAGCAGTCGCACCAGCGGGAGTGTGGCAGATACGCAGTATTTT	CASSRTSGSVADTQYF
many	TRBV5-1	TRBJ2-7	TRBD2	TGCGCCAGCAGCTTTAGCGGGAGGGCCAACGAGCAGTACTTC	CASSFSGRANEQYF
many	TRBV5-1	TRBJ1-2	TRBD1	TGCGCCAGCAGCTTGGAGGGACAGGGCGACTACACCTTC	CASSLEGQGDYTF
many	TRBV5-1	TRBJ2-6	TRBD1	TGCGCCAGCAGCTCCGGACAGGCCCTAGGGGCCAACGTCCTGACTTTC	CASSSGQALGANVLTF
many	TRBV5-5	TRBJ2-5	-	TGTGCCAGCAGCCCCCGGGAGGGGGCAGTTCAAGAGACCCAGTACTTC	CASSPREGAVQETQYF
many	TRBV5-5	TRBJ1-5	TRBD1	TGTGCCAGCAGCTTGGCGACAGGGGTGAGCAATCAGCCCCAGCATTTT	CASSLATGVSNQPQHF
few	TRBV7-6	TRBJ2-1	-	TGTGCCAGCAGCTTAGGTGGGGCACGCTATGAGCAGTTCTTC	CASSLGGARYEQFF
many	TRBV9	TRBJ1-5	-	TGTGCCAGCAGCGTATTGGGGTCAGCGAATCAGCCCCAGCATTTT	CASSVLGSANQPQHF
many	TRBV5-1	TRBJ2-5	-	TGCGCCAGCAGCGCCGGAGGCAGGGAGGAAGAGACCCAGTACTTC	CASSAGGREEETQYF
many	TRBV20-1	TRBJ1-2	-	TGCAGTGCTCCCAGGTCGCTTAACTATGGCTACACCTTC	CSAPRSLNYGYTF
-	TRBV15	TRBJ2-7	TRBD2	TGTGCCACCAGCAGCGGGGGGGACTACGAGCAGTACTTC	CATSSGGDYEQYF
many	TRBV12-3/TRBV12-4	TRBJ2-1	TRBD2	TGTGCCAGCGCTGTAGCGGGAGACAATGAGCAGTTCTTC	CASAVAGDNEQFF
many	TRBV29-1	TRBJ2-7	TRBD1	TGCAGCGTTGGAGAACAGGGGGCCTACGAGCAGTACTTC	CSVGEQGAYEQYF
many	TRBV6-2/TRBV6-3	TRBJ1-1	-	TGTGCCAGCAGTTACCCAGGGGCTGAAGCTTTCTTT	CASSYPGAEAFF
many	TRBV29-1	TRBJ2-2	-	TGCAGCGTTGAAGATCGGCAGGGAGTCGCCGGGGAGCTGTTTTTT	CSVEDRQGVAGELFF
many	TRBV20-1	TRBJ2-7	TRBD2	TGCAGTGCTAGAGGGGAGCGGGAGTACGAGCAGTACTTC	CSARGEREYEQYF
many	TRBV20-1	TRBJ2-6	TRBD1	TGCAGTGCTACGGGACAGGGGGCGTATGGGGCCAACGTCCTGACTTTC	CSATGQGAYGANVLTF
many	TRBV14	TRBJ2-7	-	TGTGCCAGCAGCCACCCTGGGAGCACCTACTACTACGAGCAGTACTTC	CASSHPGSTYYYEQYF
many	TRBV12-3/TRBV12-4	TRBJ2-1	TRBD2	TGTGCCAGCAGTTTCCGGCTAGCGGGAGAGCGCTCCTACAATGAGCAGTTCTTC	CASSFRLAGERSYNEQFF
many	TRBV29-1	TRBJ2-3	TRBD2	TGCAGCTTCGGACTAGCGCGATTCCTTCGCGATACGCAGTATTTT	CSFGLARFLRDTQYF
many	TRBV7-9	TRBJ2-3	-	TGTGCCAGCAGCTTAGGCCACCTGAAATCTAGACAGAAGCCAGATACGCAGTATTTT	CASSLGHLKSRQKPDTQYF
many	TRBV6-2/TRBV6-3	TRBJ1-5	-	TGTGCCAGCAGTTACGTGGGGGGCTTTCAGCCCCAGCATTTT	CASSYVGGFQPQHF
many	TRBV7-2	TRBJ1-1	TRBD1	TGTGCCAGCAGCAGACGGGACAGGGTGGCTGAAGCTTTCTTT	CASSRRDRVAEAFF
many	TRBV28	TRBJ2-7	-	TGTGCCAGCAGTTTACGTCAAGCGGGACATTACGAGCAGTACTTC	CASSLRQAGHYEQYF
many	TRBV29-1	TRBJ2-1	-	TGCAGCGTTGAAGCGCCCCCTAGTTCCGAGCAGTTCTTC	CSVEAPPSSEQFF
many	TRBV28	TRBJ2-5	TRBD2	TGTGCCGTCGTCAGCGGGGGAGAGACCCAGTACTTC	CAVVSGGETQYF
many	TRBV12-3/TRBV12-4	TRBJ2-7	-	TGTGCCAGCAGTCCTAACTCCTACGAGCAGTACTTC	CASSPNSYEQYF
many	TRBV28	TRBJ2-7	-	TGTGCCAGCAGCATCACGGGGTCCCTAACCTACGAGCAGTACTTC	CASSITGSLTYEQYF
many	TRBV7-2	TRBJ2-5	-	TGTGCCAGCAGCTTAGGAGGAACAGTTAAAGAGACCCAGTACTTC	CASSLGGTVKETQYF
many	TRBV20-1	TRBJ2-3	TRBD1	TGCAGTGCTTCCCCCGTCGGACAGGGGGATTTGGATACGCAGTATTTT	CSASPVGQGDLDTQYF
many	TRBV5-1	TRBJ1-1	-	TGCGCCAGCAGCTTGACGGTTGTAGATGAAGCTTTCTTT	CASSLTVVDEAFF
many	TRBV6-6	TRBJ1-1	-	TGTGCCAGCAGTTACTTAGACAAGAACACTGAAGCTTTCTTT	CASSYLDKNTEAFF
many	TRBV10-3	TRBJ2-7	-	TGTGCCATCAGTGGATCCGGCCTCTCCTACGAGCAGTACTTC	CAISGSGLSYEQYF
few	TRBV18	TRBJ2-7	-	TGTGCCAGCTCACCACCCAAGGGAGTCGACTTAGATCGCTCCTACGAGCAGTACTTC	CASSPPKGVDLDRSYEQYF
many	TRBV20-1	TRBJ1-5	TRBD1	TGCAGTGCTAGGGAGACCGGGACAGGGCGCTCTCAGCCCCAGCATTTT	CSARETGTGRSQPQHF
many	TRBV20-1	TRBJ2-1	TRBD2	TGCAGTGCTAGAATCGGGACTAGTGTGTTGACTGAGCAGTTCTTC	CSARIGTSVLTEQFF
many	TRBV5-1	TRBJ2-3	-	TGCGCCAGCAGCTTTGAGGATACGCAGTATTTT	CASSFEDTQYF
many	TRBV7-2	TRBJ1-4	-	TGTGCCAGCAGCTTTCAAGGAAATGAAAAACTGTTTTTT	CASSFQGNEKLFF
many	TRBV5-1	TRBJ2-7	-	TGCGCCAGCAGCCTGCCGGACTATTACTACGAGCAGTACTTC	CASSLPDYYYEQYF
many	TRBV5-1	TRBJ2-5	-	TGCGCCAGCAGCTTTGGGACCTCCGCGGAGACCCAGTACTTC	CASSFGTSAETQYF
many	TRBV3-1	TRBJ2-2	TRBD2	TGTGCCAGCAGCCTGACTAGCGGGAGGAACACCGGGGAGCTGTTTTTT	CASSLTSGRNTGELFF
many	TRBV20-1	TRBJ1-2	-	TGCAGTGCTAGAGAGGCCGTCGGGGCGGGAGGCTACACCTTC	CSAREAVGAGGYTF